A single sample is the source of the 26 T cell receptor beta chains below, sequenced in a study of immune evolution from preneoplasia to lung adenocarcinoma listed by TCRdb under 2021. The library was prepared using the immunoSEQ multiplex PCR assay. TCRdb re-hosts the immuneACCESS table, in-frame sequences only. Its copies lack some clones; in the studies checked, an unresolved V gene accounts for under half of them, and the cause for the rest is not known. The sample has under 5,000 clones on record, about nine tenths of them singletons. The top ten hold roughly 3.9% of the sample. The sequencing input was FFPE minimally invasive lung adenocarcinoma tissue. The intended sense of this specimen's cell subset or site label: micro-invasive lung adenocarcinoma (MIA). The receptors here all came from a donor older than 65 with lung adenocarcinoma.

The gene calls are TRBV11-3 and TRBJ2-7, with no clear D. CDR3 length: 15 residues. Trimming removed 5 bases at V and 4 bases at J, with 18 bases between. Germline CDR1 SGHNT, CDR2 YENEEA. CDR3 sequence (DNA): TGTGCCAGCAGCCTCCCGGGCAGGCGTGGGTACGAGCAGTACTTC. Translation gives CASSLPGRRGYEQYF.

The chain carries TRBV4-3 and TRBJ2-5, with D hard to call. Germline V lookup: CDR1 LGHNA, CDR2 YSLEER. The ends were cut back, 0 bases at V and 6 bases at J, with 11 bases in the middle. The CDR3 length is 14 residues. CDR3 amino acids: CASSQETHAKTQYF. The CDR3 DNA sequence: TGCGCCAGCAGCCAAGAAACCCACGCTAAGACCCAGTACTTC.

The CDR3 reads CASSKYQSGGWPAIQYF. Here the CDR3 DNA reads TGTGCCAGCAGCAAATACCAATCCGGGGGTTGGCCGGCGATTCAGTACTTC. This chain uses TRBV11-3 with TRBJ2-4, with TRBD2 as a possible D gene (6 bases). The ends were cut back, 5 bases at V and 10 bases at J, with 27 bases in the middle. This CDR3 is built from 17 residues. Germline V gene data show CDR1 as SGHNT and CDR2 as YENEEA. The full variable domain, completed using reference TRBV11-3 and TRBJ2-4, is EAGVVQSPRYKIIEKKQPVAFWCNPISGHNTLYWYLQNLGQGPELLIRYENEEAVDDSQLPKDRFSAERLKGVDSTLKIQPAELGDSAVYLCASSKYQSGGWPAIQYFGAGTRLSVL.

The chain employs TRBV10-3 and TRBJ2-1; 9 positions match TRBD2. The CDR3 consists of 15 residues. V lost 8 bases and J lost 9; bases outside the gene matches: 14. CDR1 ENHRY and CDR2 SYGVKD come from the germline V gene. This CDR3 is CAIGGGRASVGEQFF. As DNA, the CDR3 is TGTGCCATCGGTGGCGGGAGGGCCTCGGTGGGTGAGCAGTTCTTC.

This clone was picked up a small number of times. The gene calls are TRBV4-3 and TRBJ2-5; D is unclear. The CDR3 length is 13 residues. Trimming cost V 1 base and J 2 bases, with 5 bases left between them. Germline-derived CDR1 and CDR2 are LGHNA and YSLEER. The CDR3 coding sequence is TGCGCCAGCAGCCAAGGATCACAAGAGACCCAGTACTTC. As protein: CASSQGSQETQYF.

The gene calls are TRBV13 and TRBJ2-3; D gene uncertain. Germline-derived CDR1 and CDR2 are PRHDT and FYEKMQ (reference sequence). CDR3 length: 14 residues. The V end was cut by 0 bases, the J end by 0 bases, with 4 bases between. The DNA of the CDR3 is TGTGCCAGCAGCTTAGGCGCAAGCACAGATACGCAGTATTTT. It specifies CASSLGASTDTQYF. Filled out from reference TRBV13 and TRBJ2-3, the complete variable domain reads AAGVIQSPRHLIKEKRETATLKCYPIPRHDTVYWYQQGPGQDPQFLISFYEKMQSDKGSIPDRFSAQQFSDYHSELNMSSLELGDSALYFCASSLGASTDTQYFGPGTRLTVL.

This chain connects TRBV21-1 to TRBJ2-7; TRBD2 is taken as the D call from the table, unchecked against the DNA. TRBV21-1 is a pseudogene. The CDR3 has 16 amino acids. CDR3 residues: CASSKPGREFSYEQYF. The CDR3 region has the DNA TGTGCCAGCAGCAAACCGGGGCGGGAGTTTAGCTACGAGCAGTACTTC.

In its sample, this clone ranks as large. The rearrangement links TRBV4-2 to TRBJ2-1, with D tentatively TRBD2 (6 bases). This CDR3 spans 17 amino acids. The germline CDR1 and CDR2 sequences are LGHNA and YNFKEQ. Trimming removed 1 base at V and 0 bases at J, with 13 bases between. For the CDR3, the DNA is TGTGCCAGCAGCCAAGTGGGGACTGGGTCCTCCTACAATGAGCAGTTCTTC. This encodes CASSQVGTGSSYNEQFF.

V usage is TRBV4-3 and J usage is TRBJ2-3; the match to TRBD2 covers 16 bases. J gave up 2 bases and V 0 bases, and 8 bases lay outside the gene matches. The CDR3 length is 20 residues. CDR1 is LGHNA and CDR2 is YSLEER in the germline V gene. The CDR3 loop is CASSQEGGTSGRAYTDTQYF. The CDR3 DNA is TGCGCCAGCAGCCAAGAGGGGGGGACTAGCGGGAGGGCCTACACAGATACGCAGTATTTT.

The CDR3 spells CASSDGGEQFF. CDR3 nucleotide sequence: TGTGCCAGCAGTGACGGGGGTGAGCAGTTCTTC. The chain uses TRBV28 and TRBJ2-1; tentative D call: TRBD2 (6 bases). In germline, CDR1 is MDHEN, CDR2 SYDVKM. CDR3 length: 11 residues. Trimming took 5 bases from V and 9 from J, leaving 8 bases between them.

The gene calls are TRBV4-3 and TRBJ2-1; the match to TRBD2 covers 10 bases. CDR3 length: 16 amino acids. Germline-derived CDR1 and CDR2 are LGHNA and YSLEER. The J segment lost 8 bases and the V segment lost 0 bases, leaving 7 bases of the junction unmatched. In nucleotides, the CDR3 is TGCGCCAGCAGCCAAGAGGGTAGCGGGAGGCCAGATGAGCAGTTCTTC. This translates into CASSQEGSGRPDEQFF.

This clone was seen once. The genes are TRBV9 and TRBJ1-2, with TRBD1 as a possible D gene (6 bases). Germline V gives CDR1 SGDLS, CDR2 YYNGEE. This CDR3 is built from 15 residues. Trimming cost V 3 bases and J 3 bases, with 15 bases left between them. CDR3 region: CASSGLTGFHYGYTF. The DNA of the CDR3 is TGTGCCAGCAGCGGCCTTACAGGGTTTCACTATGGCTACACCTTC.

V gene TRBV9 combines with J gene TRBJ2-1; 15 bases agree with TRBD2. The CDR3 runs 16 residues. Germline loops: CDR1 SGDLS, CDR2 YYNGEE. The V and J ends lost 2 bases and 10 bases, in that order; junction bases with no gene match: 7. The CDR3 region has the DNA TGTGCCAGCAGCGTTGGACTAGCGGGAGGGGGGCAGGAGCAGTTCTTC. Protein product: CASSVGLAGGGQEQFF.

The V gene is TRBV20-1, the J gene TRBJ1-2, with D unresolved. The CDR3 runs 8 residues. V was trimmed by 4 bases and J by 6 bases, leaving 0 bases between them. The germline gives CDR1 DFQATT, CDR2 SNEGSKA (reference sequence). CDR3 DNA sequence: TGCAGTGCTAATGGCTACACCTTC. Translating gives CSANGYTF.

The chain carries TRBV2 and TRBJ1-1; D is ambiguous. V was shortened by 5 bases and J by 4 bases, with 17 bases between the two germline ends. CDR1 is SNHLY, CDR2 FYNNEI, per germline. This CDR3 has 15 residues. The CDR3 region has the DNA TGTGCCAGCAGTCAGGACCCTAGCGAGAGCACTGAAGCTTTCTTT. Translating gives CASSQDPSESTEAFF.

The chain links TRBV11-2 to TRBJ2-2; D is unresolved. The V gene's germline CDR1 is SGHAT and CDR2 FQNNGV. V shed 3 bases and J shed 6 bases, with 5 bases lying between them. CDR3 length: 12 amino acids. The CDR3 sequence is CASSFSAGELFF. The CDR3 DNA is TGTGCCAGCAGCTTCTCGGCCGGGGAGCTGTTTTTT.

The V call is TRBV27, the J call TRBJ2-7; weak D call: TRBD1 (6 bases). Looked up from germline, CDR1 is MNHEY and CDR2 is SMNVEV (reference sequence). The ends were cut back, 2 bases at V and 0 bases at J, with 11 bases in the middle. This CDR3 spans 15 amino acids. CDR3 in amino acids: CASSLVQGNSYEQYF. The CDR3 DNA sequence: TGTGCCAGCAGTTTAGTACAGGGTAACTCCTACGAGCAGTACTTC.

J is TRBJ2-1 and V is TRBV30; D not certain. V lost 0 bases, J lost 10 bases, and 16 bases lay in between. The CDR3 runs to 14 residues. Per germline, CDR1 GTSNPN and CDR2 SVGIG (reference sequence). CDR3 sequence (DNA): TGTGCCTGGAGTGTACAACCCGTCCCCGGCGAGCAGTTCTTC. It translates to CAWSVQPVPGEQFF.

The chain combines TRBV7-3 with TRBJ2-7; weak D call: TRBD2 (5 bases). The CDR3 spans 14 residues. Germline values: CDR1 SGHTA, CDR2 FQGTGA. Trimming pared 5 bases from V and 4 bases from J, leaving 15 bases between. The CDR3 region is CASSLPISGYEQYF. The CDR3 DNA reads TGTGCCAGCAGCCTCCCCATCTCGGGGTACGAGCAGTACTTC.

In regard to this clone: The junction differs from germline at one of its ends, possibly a read error. V and J are TRBV20-1 and TRBJ2-5; D unresolved. Germline V gene sequence: CDR1 DFQATT, CDR2 SNEGSKA (reference sequence). The CDR3 is 11 amino acids. CDR3 protein: CSARGLETQYF. CDR3 nucleotide sequence: TGCAGTGCCAGAGGTTTAGAGACCCAGTACTTC.

J is TRBJ2-7 and V is TRBV7-2; 9 bases map to TRBD1. The CDR3 is 16 amino acids. V was clipped by 5 bases and J by 2 bases; unmatched bases: 10. Germline loops: CDR1 SGHTA, CDR2 FQGNSA. The CDR3 reads CASSQNQQGAAYEQYF. The CDR3 region has the DNA TGTGCCAGCAGCCAAAACCAACAGGGGGCGGCCTACGAGCAGTACTTC.

This clone was observed a single time. The chain links TRBV30 to TRBJ2-1, with TRBD1 matching over 7 bases. Germline values: CDR1 GTSNPN, CDR2 SVGIG (reference sequence). CDR3 length: 13 residues. Trimming cost V 2 bases and J 10 bases; bases outside gene matches: 8. The CDR3, as DNA: TGTGCCTGGAGTTCCACAGGGGTTGGGGAGCAGTTCTTC. It yields the protein CAWSSTGVGEQFF.

CDR3 sequence reads: CASSQVSQGSQETQYF. CDR3 sequence (DNA): TGTGCCAGCAGCCAAGTAAGCCAGGGATCCCAAGAGACCCAGTACTTC. This chain links TRBV4-2 with TRBJ2-5, with D maybe TRBD1 (5 bases). The V gene's germline CDR1 is LGHNA and CDR2 YNFKEQ. Trimming removed 1 base at V and 1 base at J, with 13 bases between. The CDR3 runs to 16 residues.

This chain links TRBV7-2 with TRBJ2-7; a weak D match, TRBD2 (6 bases). CDR1 is SGHTA, CDR2 FQGNSA, per germline. V gave up 4 bases and J gave up 1 base, with 11 bases separating them. The CDR3 sequence is 14 residues long. The CDR3 DNA follows: TGTGCCAGCAGCTCATCGGGGACTTCCTACGAGCAGTACTTC. It encodes CASSSSGTSYEQYF.

The count of this clone is one. The chain is built from TRBV6-5 and TRBJ2-2; the D gene is possibly TRBD2 (5 bases). V lost 7 bases and J 3 bases, leaving 12 bases between the germline ends. There are 14 residues in the CDR3. Per the germline V gene, CDR1 is MNHEY and CDR2 is SVGAGI. This CDR3 is CASMEARDTGELFF. CDR3 nucleotide sequence: TGTGCCAGCATGGAGGCCCGGGACACCGGGGAGCTGTTTTTT.

The chain links TRBV7-9 to TRBJ1-2; the D is unclear. The V and J ends lost 2 bases and 6 bases respectively, with 10 bases between them. This CDR3 comprises 13 residues. Germline V gene lookup returns CDR1 SEHNR and CDR2 FQNEAQ (reference sequence). The CDR3 is CASSLRDADGYTF. CDR3 coding DNA: TGTGCCAGCAGCTTACGGGATGCCGATGGCTACACCTTC.